A single sample is the source of the 14 T cell receptor beta chains below, sequenced in a study of blood T cell repertoires in COVID-19. The method was immunoSEQ multiplex PCR; TCRdb's version includes in-frame clones alone and lacks a portion of them. Among 87,000 or so clones, around nine tenths were seen once, and the ten largest hold over 4%. Material for sequencing was peripheral blood. Every receptor here comes from a man aged 40-49 years with acute or convalescent COVID-19.

V usage is TRBV6-5 and J usage is TRBJ2-3; D unresolved. V lost 2 bases and J lost 6, with 12 bases in between. The V gene's germline CDR1 is MNHEY and CDR2 SVGAGI. This CDR3 spans 14 amino acids. CDR3: CASSYRSKWDTQYF. Written as DNA, the CDR3 is TGTGCCAGCAGTTACAGGAGCAAGTGGGATACGCAGTATTTT.

The V call is TRBV5-4, the J call TRBJ2-5; possible D gene TRBD2, 6 bases. CDR1 and CDR2 from the germline V gene are SGHNT and YYREEE (reference sequence). The CDR3 is 14 residues long. V was pared by 1 base and J by 2 bases, with 9 bases between. CDR3 DNA sequence: TGTGCCAGCAGCTTGCGGGGGTCTCAAGAGACCCAGTACTTC. It codes for CASSLRGSQETQYF.

The chain's CDR3 is CASRAQFGLSQPQHF. In DNA form, the CDR3 reads TGTGCCAGCAGGGCCCAATTTGGGCTCAGTCAGCCCCAGCATTTT. This chain joins TRBV27 and TRBJ1-5; no clear D. Between the trimmed V and J ends, which lost 6 bases and 6 bases, there was a span of 18 bases. CDR1 is MNHEY and CDR2 is SMNVEV in the germline V gene (reference sequence). The CDR3 totals 15 residues.

CDR3 protein: CASSLEAGGRQPQHF. DNA for the CDR3: TGTGCCAGCAGCTTAGAGGCAGGGGGCAGACAGCCCCAGCATTTT. V is TRBV7-2 and J is TRBJ1-5; 8 bases are a match to TRBD1. CDR1 SGHTA and CDR2 FQGNSA come from the germline V gene. V gave up 1 base and J gave up 7 bases; unmatched junction bases: 6. This CDR3 has 15 amino acids.

The chain has TRBV5-1 and TRBJ2-5; 14 positions agree with TRBD2. From germline, CDR1 is SGHRS and CDR2 YFSETQ. The CDR3 totals 17 residues. V lost 1 base to trimming and J lost 5 bases; unmatched junction nucleotides: 7. The CDR3 protein is CASSLTGLAGVGETQYF. CDR3 nucleotides: TGCGCCAGCAGCTTGACGGGACTAGCGGGAGTAGGGGAGACCCAGTACTTC.

CDR3 nucleotide sequence: TGTGCCAGCAGCCAGAGCGGTGATGAGCAGTTCTTC. This gives the protein CASSQSGDEQFF. This rearrangement joins TRBV7-9 to TRBJ2-1, with TRBD2 as a possible D gene (5 bases). The CDR3 consists of 12 residues. The germline CDR1 and CDR2 sequences are SEHNR and FQNEAQ (reference sequence). V lost 5 bases and J lost 8, with 10 bases in between. The variable domain in full, with the rest retrieved from reference TRBV7-9 and TRBJ2-1, is DTGVSQNPRHKITKRGQNVTFRCDPISEHNRLYWYRQTLGQGPEFLTYFQNEAQLEKSRLLSDRFSAERPKGSFSTLEIQRTEQGDSAMYLCASSQSGDEQFFGPGTRLTVL.

Comments on this clone: The sample contains more than one DNA sequence encoding this CDR3. CDR3 sequence: CASSPTGRDYGYTF. CDR3 nucleotides: TGTGCCAGCAGCCCGACCGGGCGGGACTATGGCTACACCTTC. The chain employs TRBV9 and TRBJ1-2, with D uncertain. The CDR3 length is 14 residues. Germline-derived CDR1 and CDR2 are SGDLS and YYNGEE. V was clipped by 4 bases and J by 3 bases, with 13 bases between them.

This clone was seen only once. The CDR3, as DNA: TGTGCCAGCAGCGTAGACGAGGGGGCCTACGAGCAGTACTTC. Protein sequence: CASSVDEGAYEQYF. This chain uses TRBV9 with TRBJ2-7, with D possibly being TRBD1 (6 bases). Looked up from germline, CDR1 is SGDLS and CDR2 is YYNGEE. Deletions cut 0 bases from V and 2 bases from J, with 9 bases between. CDR3 length equals 14 residues. The entire variable domain, with the rest obtained from reference TRBV9 and TRBJ2-7, is as follows: DSGVTQTPKHLITATGQRVTLRCSPRSGDLSVYWYQQSLDQGLQFLIQYYNGEERAKGNILERFSAQQFPDLHSELNLSSLELGDSALYFCASSVDEGAYEQYFGPGTRLTVT.

This chain joins TRBV19 and TRBJ1-4; 10 bases line up with TRBD1. Germline V gene sequence: CDR1 LNHDA, CDR2 SQIVND (reference sequence). V gave up 6 bases and J gave up 7 bases; unmatched junction bases: 14. The CDR3 spans 17 residues. The CDR3 region is CASSLGQGTPGGEKLFF. For the CDR3, the DNA is TGTGCCAGTAGCCTGGGACAGGGGACGCCAGGTGGTGAAAAACTGTTTTTT.

The rearrangement joins TRBV18 to TRBJ2-1; 8 bases fit TRBD2. V trimming: 3 bases; J trimming: 4 bases; junction bases outside the gene matches: 5. Germline V gene sequence: CDR1 KGHSH, CDR2 LQKENI. The CDR3 runs to 15 residues. The chain's CDR3 is CASSPTSGGYNEQFF. The CDR3 DNA is TGTGCCAGCTCACCTACTAGCGGAGGGTACAATGAGCAGTTCTTC.

CDR3 protein: CAIRIQGEGTEAFF. The DNA for the CDR3 is TGTGCCATCAGGATACAGGGAGAGGGCACTGAAGCTTTCTTT. This chain links TRBV10-3 with TRBJ1-1; D may be TRBD1 (6 bases). Germline CDR1 reads ENHRY; CDR2 reads SYGVKD. Trimming stripped 6 bases from V and 4 bases from J, with 15 bases between. The CDR3 covers 14 residues.

The chain carries TRBV5-1 and TRBJ2-1; tentatively, D is TRBD1 (6 bases). The V end lost 5 bases, the J end lost 0 bases, and 12 bases lay between the germline ends. This CDR3 is built from 15 residues. Germline V CDR1 and CDR2: SGHRS, YFSETQ. DNA for the CDR3: TGCGCCAGCAGTCCGGGACAAAGCTCCTACAATGAGCAGTTCTTC. It is translated as CASSPGQSSYNEQFF.

This chain links TRBV12-3 or TRBV12-4 with TRBJ1-2; D unresolved. The CDR3 loop spans 13 amino acids. With 3 bases removed from V and 3 bases from J, the gap between germline ends came to 8 bases. The CDR3 sequence: CASSLIGDYGYTF. The CDR3 DNA follows: TGTGCCAGCAGTTTGATCGGGGACTATGGCTACACCTTC.

This rearrangement joins TRBV5-5 to TRBJ1-4, with 7 bases identical to TRBD1. Germline trimming cut 1 base from V and 0 bases from J; bases unmatched to any gene: 3. The CDR3 sequence is 16 residues long. The germline V gene encodes CDR1 SGHKS and CDR2 YYEKEE (reference sequence). The CDR3 nucleotides are TGTGCCAGCAGCTTGTCCGGGACAGCAACTAATGAAAAACTGTTTTTT. It translates to CASSLSGTATNEKLFF. The full variable domain, with the rest looked up from reference TRBV5-5 and TRBJ1-4, is DAGVTQSPTHLIKTRGQQVTLRCSPISGHKSVSWYQQVLGQGPQFIFQYYEKEERGRGNFPDRFSARQFPNYSSELNVNALLLGDSALYLCASSLSGTATNEKLFFGSGTQLSVL.